Reported below is one T cell receptor beta chain. Its antigen is unknown. This sample is part of a study of cytomegalovirus exposure and HLA in healthy donors. General observations from the study: By a later analysis, the bulk of CMV-associated TCR beta chains appeared HLA-restricted. It emerged from a later analysis that several of the most significant clusters appeared to be linked to common viral pathogens. About 90% or about 30% of the time was how often most TCR beta V segments were productive, according to an earlier analysis. A missense DCLRE1C variant was associated with V- and J-gene trimming of TCR beta chains in a later analysis, and an independent cohort replicated the association.

13 Jbeta primers and 60 Vbeta primers were used for the PCR. Sequenced by immunoSEQ multiplex PCR; TCRdb stores in-frame clones only, minus some. The sample holds roughly 120,000 clones; 76% are singletons and the top ten take about 2%. The CDR3 sequence is 14 residues long. CDR1 and CDR2 from the germline V gene are ENHRY and SYGVKD. V was trimmed by 6 bases and J by 0 bases, leaving 11 bases between them. The rearrangement joins TRBV10-3 to TRBJ1-1; D remains ambiguous. The sample comprised PBMCs. This clonotype was obtained from a man aged 50-60 years in good health and CMV-seronegative. CDR3 amino acids: CAIRGQNMNTEAFF. The CDR3 nucleotides read TGTGCCATCAGGGGCCAAAATATGAACACTGAAGCTTTCTTT.